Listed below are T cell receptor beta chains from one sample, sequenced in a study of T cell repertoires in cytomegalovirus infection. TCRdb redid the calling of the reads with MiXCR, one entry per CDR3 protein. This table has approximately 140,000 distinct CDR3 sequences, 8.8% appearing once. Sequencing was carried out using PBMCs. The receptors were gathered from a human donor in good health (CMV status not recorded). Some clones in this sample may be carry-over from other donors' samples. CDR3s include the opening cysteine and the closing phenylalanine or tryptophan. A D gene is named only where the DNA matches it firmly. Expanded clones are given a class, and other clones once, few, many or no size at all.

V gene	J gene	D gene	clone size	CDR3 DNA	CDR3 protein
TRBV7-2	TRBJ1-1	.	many	TGTGCCAGCAGCTTAAACAGAAACACTGAAGCTTTCTTT	CASSLNRNTEAFF
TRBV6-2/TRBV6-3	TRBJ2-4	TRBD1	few	TGTGCCAGCACCATACGGGACAGGGACACTGACATTCAGTACTTC	CASTIRDRDTDIQYF
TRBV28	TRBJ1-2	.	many	TGTGCCAGCAGTTCGGGACGGTACTATGGCTACACCTTC	CASSSGRYYGYTF
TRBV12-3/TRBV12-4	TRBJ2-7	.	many	TGTGCCAGCAGCGTCACCGCCTCCTACGAGCAGTACTTC	CASSVTASYEQYF
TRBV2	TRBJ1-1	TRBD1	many	TGTGCCAGCCTGGGGCAGGGGGCCGGTACTGAAGCTTTCTTT	CASLGQGAGTEAFF
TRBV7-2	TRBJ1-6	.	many	TGTGCCAGCAGCTCGTCTGGGGGAGACGGAAATTCACCCCTCCACTTT	CASSSSGGDGNSPLHF
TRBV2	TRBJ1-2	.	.	TGTGCCAGCAGCGGGGTGGTCTTACCTAACTATGGCTACACCTTC	CASSGVVLPNYGYTF
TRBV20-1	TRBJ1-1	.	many	TGCAGTGCTAGTCGGGGGGTGGGGGACACTGAAGCTTTCTTT	CSASRGVGDTEAFF
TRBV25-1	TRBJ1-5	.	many	TGTGCCAGCAGTGTCGGGTACAATCAGCCCCAGCATTTT	CASSVGYNQPQHF
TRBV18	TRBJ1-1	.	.	TGTGCCAGCTCACCACTCTGGTCCCAGGGGAGGCGCACTGAAGCTTTCTTT	CASSPLWSQGRRTEAFF
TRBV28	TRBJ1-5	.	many	TGTGCCAGCCGACAAGGGGGAAATAGCAATCAGCCCCAGCATTTT	CASRQGGNSNQPQHF
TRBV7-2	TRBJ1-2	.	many	TGTGCCAGCAGCTTATCCGAGGGTAGTGGCTACACCTTC	CASSLSEGSGYTF
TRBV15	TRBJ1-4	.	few	TGTGCCACCAGCATGCAGGGGTTTGGGGAAAAACTGTTTTTT	CATSMQGFGEKLFF
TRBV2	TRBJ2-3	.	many	TGTGCCAGCCTAATGGGGCGGGATATCACAGATACGCAGTATTTT	CASLMGRDITDTQYF
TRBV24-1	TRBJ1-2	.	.	TGTGCCACCAGTGATAGGGGGAACTACACCTTC	CATSDRGNYTF
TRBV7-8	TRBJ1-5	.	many	TGTGCCAGCAGTCTCAGGCGAGGGGAAATACAGCCCCAGCATTTT	CASSLRRGEIQPQHF
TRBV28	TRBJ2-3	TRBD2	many	TGTGCCAGCACCATATTAGCGGGGACTAGCACAGATACGCAGTATTTT	CASTILAGTSTDTQYF
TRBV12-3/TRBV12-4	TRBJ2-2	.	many	TGTGCCAGCAGGCCGCTAGGTTTCACCGGGGAGCTGTTTTTT	CASRPLGFTGELFF
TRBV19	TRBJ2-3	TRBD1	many	TGTGCCAGTAGTCTTCGACAGGGGGGGAGGACAGATACGCAGTATTTT	CASSLRQGGRTDTQYF
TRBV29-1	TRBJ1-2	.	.	TGCAGCGCCCGGACGGATTTAAGTGACTATGGCTACACCTTC	CSARTDLSDYGYTF